The 14 T cell receptor beta chains listed next were all sequenced from one sample in a study of tumor and adjacent non-tumor tissue in lung cancer. Three rounds of nested PCR, following a modified ARM-PCR protocol, produced the TCRbeta library. TCRdb re-called the multiplex PCR reads through MiXCR, storing one row per CDR3 protein. The sample lists about 110,000 distinct CDR3 sequences; approximately 80% were seen once. This sample's RNA came from whole unsorted tissue. The sample comprised lung tumor tissue. Receptors were obtained from a man aged 65-85 years with non-small cell lung cancer.

Of note for this clonotype: A read error may produce the germline difference seen at one junction end. The chain carries TRBV28 and TRBJ2-4, with 7 bases that match TRBD1. CDR1 and CDR2 from the germline V gene are MDHEN and SYDVKM. The CDR3 length is 13 residues. The CDR3 loop reads CVSSPQGINIQYF. The CDR3 nucleotides read TGTGTCAGCAGTCCACAGGGGATAAACATTCAGTACTTC.

A word on this clonotype: A junction end diverges from the germline sequence, so it may reflect a read error. The V and J genes are TRBV5-4 and TRBJ1-5; D possibly corresponds to TRBD1 (5 bases). Germline loops: CDR1 SGHNT, CDR2 YYREEE (reference sequence). This CDR3 has 14 residues. The CDR3 here is CASSVQGRNRPQHF. DNA of the CDR3: TGTGCCAGTAGCGTGCAGGGCCGCAATCGGCCCCAGCATTTT. Combining the CDR3 with reference TRBV5-4 and TRBJ1-5 gives the whole variable domain ETGVTQSPTHLIKTRGQQVTLRCSSQSGHNTVSWYQQALGQGPQFIFQYYREEENGRGNFPPRFSGLQFPNYSSELNVNALELDDSALYLCASSVQGRNRPQHFGDGTRLSIL.

This chain joins TRBV29-1 and TRBJ2-1; D perhaps matches TRBD2 (6 bases). Germline V gene data show CDR1 as SQVTM and CDR2 as ANQGSEA. The CDR3 length is 14 residues. CDR3 residues: CRVIPSERASEQFF. CDR3 nucleotides: TGCAGAGTCATCCCTAGCGAGAGGGCCAGTGAGCAGTTCTTC.

This chain connects TRBV29-1 to TRBJ1-4; D is possibly TRBD1 (5 bases). Germline V gene lookup returns CDR1 SQVTM and CDR2 ANQGSEA. Trimming cost V 6 bases and J 7 bases, with 15 bases left between them. The length of the CDR3 is 13 residues. CDR3 in amino acids: CSVVSGNAEKLFF. For the CDR3, the DNA is TGCAGCGTCGTGTCAGGGAATGCTGAAAAACTGTTTTTT.

Remarks on this clonotype: At one of its ends the junction is not consistent with the germline gene, which may arise from a read error. The chain couples TRBV6-5 to TRBJ2-5; TRBD1 agrees at 9 bases. Germline assignment: CDR1 MNHEY and CDR2 SVGAGI. This CDR3 comprises 17 residues. The CDR3 protein is CASSSAGTGYPQETHYF. The DNA for the CDR3 is TGTGCCAGCAGTTCCGCCGGGACAGGGTACCCACAAGAGACCCACTATTTC.

Turning to this clonotype: One junction end disagrees with the germline gene, perhaps due to a read error. The chain links TRBV6-1 to TRBJ2-5; 7 nucleotides line up with TRBD2. The germline gives CDR1 MNHNS, CDR2 SASEGT. The CDR3 has 17 residues. The CDR3, as DNA: TGTGTCAGCAGTGGAAGGGTCACAGGCGGGGGTGGAGATACCCAGTACTTC. The encoded protein is CVSSGRVTGGGGDTQYF.

This clonotype was observed many times. CDR3 protein: CASSYTGANYEQYF. The CDR3 bases are TGTGCCAGCAGTTACACCGGGGCTAACTACGAGCAGTACTTC. The chain uses TRBV6-5 and TRBJ2-7; possibly TRBD1 or TRBD2 for D (5 bases each). V lost 2 bases and J lost 3, with 11 bases in between. The CDR3 is made up of 14 amino acids. Germline V gene lookup returns CDR1 MNHEY and CDR2 SVGAGI.

The genes are TRBV11-2 and TRBJ2-5, with TRBD2 matching 8 bases. Germline V gene sequence: CDR1 SGHAT, CDR2 FQNNGV. The CDR3 covers 15 residues. The trim removed 5 bases at V and 14 bases at J, leaving 19 bases unmatched. The CDR3 DNA follows: TGTGCCAGCAGCATTAGCCCCGAGACTAGCGAGACCCGTTACTTC. It yields the protein CASSISPETSETRYF.

A word on this clonotype: At one boundary the junction diverges from the germline segment, which might be a read error. The J gene is TRBJ2-7, the V gene TRBV10-2; possible D gene TRBD2, 5 bases. CDR1 is WSHSY, CDR2 SAAADI, per germline. The CDR3 is 14 residues long. CDR3 residues: CACSDTSGSYEQYF. In nucleotides, the CDR3 is TGCGCCTGCAGTGATACTAGTGGGAGCTACGAGCAGTACTTC.

A word on this clonotype: One end of the junction varies from germline; a read error may be responsible. V and J are TRBV29-1 and TRBJ2-7; D unclear. This CDR3 is built from 14 residues. Germline CDR1 SQVTM, CDR2 ANQGSEA. CDR3 in DNA: TGCAGCGTTGGTGGATATGGATCATCCTACGGGCAGTATTTC. Amino acid sequence: CSVGGYGSSYGQYF.

In regard to this clonotype: As the CDR3 is not closed by the conserved phenylalanine or tryptophan, this likely results from a read error. The gene calls are TRBV10-3 and TRBJ1-2; TRBD1 is a possible D gene (6 bases). This CDR3 is built from 16 residues. Germline V gene data show CDR1 as ENHRY and CDR2 as SYGVKD. Trimming pared 5 bases from V and 4 bases from J, leaving 20 bases between. The CDR3 nucleotides read TGTGCCATCAGTTCCCTCTCACAGGGTTCGTCCTATGGCTACACCTTG. It codes for CAISSLSQGSSYGYTL.

This chain uses TRBV6-5 with TRBJ2-7; D is unclear. Germline CDR1 is MNHEY and CDR2 is SVGAGI. V lost 11 bases and J 5 bases, leaving 25 bases between the germline ends. The CDR3 contains 15 residues. The CDR3 sequence: CAVGRRPADSHEQYF. CDR3 in DNA: TGTGCCGTCGGAAGGAGACCAGCAGATTCTCACGAGCAGTACTTC.

With regard to this clonotype: Just one base apart from a much larger clone, this may be a read error. It is likely a read error, because the conserved phenylalanine at the end of the CDR3 is missing. The chain employs TRBV20-1 and TRBJ1-6, with D perhaps matching TRBD1 (5 bases). The CDR3 runs to 14 residues. The V end was cut by 3 bases, the J end by 6 bases, with 12 bases between. The germline V gene encodes CDR1 DFQATT and CDR2 SNEGSKA (reference sequence). The CDR3 bases are TGCAGTGCTAGGTCCGTCAGGGTTAATTCACCCCTCCACTCT. Translated: CSARSVRVNSPLHS.

At least ten counts were recorded for this clonotype. This chain connects TRBV20-1 to TRBJ2-5; D unresolved. There are 16 residues in the CDR3. V lost 3 bases and J 5 bases, leaving 22 bases between the germline ends. The germline V gene encodes CDR1 DFQATT and CDR2 SNEGSKA (reference sequence). The CDR3 coding sequence is TGCAGTGCTAGTTCCTTCACGGAAAGGCCGGTGGAGACCCAGTACTTC. This translates into CSASSFTERPVETQYF.